The present entry profiles one T cell receptor beta chain with its context. These data come from a study of blood T cell repertoires in COVID-19. The overall study: Italy, Spain and the United States were the sources of the convalescent and acute COVID-19 samples. Sources were T cells, B-cell-depleted T cells, or PBMCs; the material itself was cDNA or gDNA.

Patients from Seattle were sampled longitudinally, starting during active infection. Authors' data handling: Estimated nucleated cell counts came from reference gene primer amplification. Libraries were prepared by immunoSEQ multiplex PCR; TCRdb keeps only in-frame clonotypes and omits some of them. V and J calls plus clone size are reproduced from that table; the DNA served to infer D and trimming. The sample has tens of thousands of clones; 83% are singletons. Germline V lookup: CDR1 GTSNPN, CDR2 SVGIG (reference sequence). This CDR3 comprises 14 residues. The junction had 8 bases not matched to a gene; V was cut back by 3 bases and J by 6 bases.

Sequenced input: peripheral blood. The receptor's source is a man between 25 and 39 years old with COVID-19, enrolled during active disease. V gene TRBV30 combines with J gene TRBJ2-1, with TRBD2 matching 7 bases. The CDR3 sequence: CAWSWGGPGNEQFF. The CDR3 DNA sequence: TGTGCCTGGAGCTGGGGAGGGCCGGGCAATGAGCAGTTCTTC.